This T cell receptor beta chain comes out of a study of blood T cells in healthy people across ages. On the study more broadly: Template switching recovered approximately one barcoded beta molecule for every two T cells. Study-wide results and limits: The study found more naive CD4+ cells and higher diversity in long-lived than aged donors.

Unmatched junction bases numbered 4, after V lost 1 base and J lost 0 bases. CDR1 is SGHRS and CDR2 is YFSETQ in the germline V gene. This CDR3 has 16 residues. Then a second PCR, running roughly 7 to 11 cycles, was carried out with a sample-barcoded 5' primer and a J-beta primer mix. TCRdb recomputed calls from the 5' RACE reads with MiXCR, one row per CDR3 protein. The sample includes about 840,000 distinct CDR3 sequences, 25% to 35% of them seen just once. No fewer than 6.5 million PBMCs went into each sample. This clonotype was counted at least ten times. The antigen is unknown. This sample was shared with a second study, whose subject was T cells of mothers and their children.

This TCR came from a woman aged 40 to 49 in good health. Source material: blood. The gene calls are TRBV5-1 and TRBJ2-3; 8 nucleotides match TRBD2. In DNA, the CDR3 is TGCGCCAGCAGCTTGTTAGCGGGGTCTAGCACAGATACGCAGTATTTT. Encoded protein: CASSLLAGSSTDTQYF.